These 28 T cell receptor beta chains were all obtained from the same sample, sequenced in a study of Graves' ophthalmopathy and Graves' hyperthyroidism. Amplifying from RNA transcripts, the study obtained TCR beta CDR3 regions. RT-PCR in the first round used HTBI primers; a second-round multiplex PCR followed. TCRdb fed the multiplex PCR reads into MiXCR, producing one record per CDR3 protein. Counted here are about 340,000 distinct CDR3 sequences, 15% to 20% occurring once; the ten biggest clones make up 9% to 15%. Sequenced input: peripheral blood. The receptors stem from an adult man with Graves' ophthalmopathy.

This clonotype was detected many times. The chain recombines TRBV11-1 with TRBJ2-5; TRBD2 aligns across 13 bases. Germline-derived CDR1 and CDR2 are SGHAT and FQDESV (reference sequence). The junction had 3 bases not matched to a gene; V was cut back by 5 bases and J by 0 bases. This CDR3 spans 16 amino acids. CDR3 amino acids: CASSETSGRDQETQYF. The CDR3 DNA is TGTGCCAGCAGCGAAACTAGCGGGAGGGACCAAGAGACCCAGTACTTC.

This clonotype was seen at least ten times. V is TRBV7-8 and J is TRBJ2-5; 8 bases fit TRBD2. The CDR3 has 16 amino acids. J lost 5 bases, V lost 4 bases, and 12 bases had no gene match. CDR1 SGHVS and CDR2 FQNEAQ come from the germline V gene. CDR3 residues: CASSSRGGPPGETQYF. DNA for the CDR3: TGTGCCAGCAGCTCTCGCGGGGGGCCTCCGGGTGAGACCCAGTACTTC. Full variable domain (rest looked up from reference TRBV7-8 and TRBJ2-5): GAGVSQSPRYKVAKRGQDVALRCDPISGHVSLFWYQQALGQGPEFLTYFQNEAQLDKSGLPSDRFFAERPEGSVSTLKIQRTQQEDSAVYLCASSSRGGPPGETQYFGPGTRLLVL.

In its sample, this clonotype was seen many times. This chain links TRBV4-2 with TRBJ2-7; the D is unclear. The CDR3 has 15 residues. Looked up from germline, CDR1 is LGHNA and CDR2 is YNFKEQ. V lost 0 bases, J lost 3 bases, and 12 bases lay in between. This chain's CDR3 is CASSQDSSSGYEQYF. The CDR3 DNA sequence: TGTGCCAGCAGCCAAGATTCCAGTTCGGGCTACGAGCAGTACTTC.

This clonotype has ten or more counts. The V call is TRBV29-1, the J call TRBJ1-3; D is unclear. The CDR3 consists of 12 residues. V was clipped by 3 bases and J by 4 bases, with 7 bases between them. Looked up from germline, CDR1 is SQVTM and CDR2 is ANQGSEA. CDR3 nucleotides: TGCAGCGTTGATTCCCCAGGAAACACCATATATTTT. Its protein product is CSVDSPGNTIYF. Based on the CDR3 plus reference TRBV29-1 and TRBJ1-3, the full variable domain is SAVISQKPSRDICQRGTSLTIQCQVDSQVTMMFWYRQQPGQSLTLIATANQGSEATYESGFVIDKFPISRPNLTFSTLTVSNMSPEDSSIYLCSVDSPGNTIYFGEGSWLTVV.

This clonotype came up many times. This chain's CDR3 is CASSFRPGEAKNIQYF. CDR3 in DNA: TGTGCCAGCAGCTTCCGCCCTGGAGAAGCCAAAAACATTCAGTACTTC. The rearrangement links TRBV7-2 to TRBJ2-4; D is undetermined. Deletions cut 3 bases from V and 0 bases from J, with 12 bases between. This CDR3 is 16 amino acids long. Germline V CDR1 and CDR2: SGHTA, FQGNSA. Using reference TRBV7-2 and TRBJ2-4 for the parts outside the CDR3, the full variable domain is GAGVSQSPSNKVTEKGKDVELRCDPISGHTALYWYRQSLGQGLEFLIYFQGNSAPDKSGLPSDRFSAERTGGSVSTLTIQRTQQEDSAVYLCASSFRPGEAKNIQYFGAGTRLSVL.

This clonotype was detected once. The genes are TRBV28 and TRBJ1-5, with D unclear. CDR1 MDHEN and CDR2 SYDVKM come from the germline V gene. The CDR3 totals 14 residues. V was cut by 5 bases and J by 1 base, with 9 bases left in between. The CDR3 region has the DNA TGTGCCAGCAGTCCACCAGAGAGCAATCAGCCCCAGCATTTT. Residues: CASSPPESNQPQHF.

This clonotype appeared many times. As DNA, the CDR3 is TGTGCCACCAGTCGCGCGGGTAGCAATCAGCCCCAGCATTTT. Translation gives CATSRAGSNQPQHF. The genes are TRBV24-1 and TRBJ1-5, with D unclear. The germline V and J ends were trimmed by 6 bases and 0 bases, with 8 bases remaining between them. CDR1 is KGHDR and CDR2 is SFDVKD in the germline V gene. The CDR3 runs to 14 residues.

The rearrangement uses TRBV7-2 and TRBJ1-2; a weak D match, TRBD1 (5 bases). With 6 bases removed from V and 4 bases from J, the gap between germline ends came to 12 bases. CDR1 and CDR2 (germline): SGHTA, FQGNSA. The CDR3 runs 13 residues. CDR3 DNA sequence: TGTGCCAGCAGTCTGGACACCTCCTATGGCTACACCTTC. Translation gives CASSLDTSYGYTF.

This clonotype was recorded at least ten times. The genes are TRBV28 and TRBJ2-5; TRBD2 matches 13 bases. CDR1 is MDHEN, CDR2 SYDVKM, per germline. Trimming took 8 bases from V and 1 from J; bases not matched to a gene: 22. The CDR3 is 21 amino acids. The CDR3 coding sequence is TGTGCCAGCCCCCCCAGGGGTTGGACTAGCGGGGGTACAAACTCCCAAGAGACCCAGTACTTC. Translated: CASPPRGWTSGGTNSQETQYF.

This clonotype has at least ten counts. V usage is TRBV28 and J usage is TRBJ1-5, with D unclear. V lost 3 bases to trimming and J lost 8 bases, with 11 bases between them. This CDR3 comprises 13 residues. Germline lookup yields CDR1 MDHEN and CDR2 SYDVKM. CDR3 sequence: CASSFQTPEPQHF. CDR3 in DNA: TGTGCCAGCAGTTTCCAAACTCCGGAGCCCCAGCATTTT.

This clonotype was recorded only once. CDR3 in DNA: TGTGCCAGCAGCGTATCCCCCTCAGGGGGCAGAAGGATTGGCTACACCTTC. As protein: CASSVSPSGGRRIGYTF. This chain uses TRBV9 with TRBJ1-2; TRBD1 matches at 8 bases. V shed 1 base, J shed 7 bases, and the junction held 15 bases outside the gene matches. Germline CDR1 SGDLS, CDR2 YYNGEE. CDR3 length: 17 amino acids.

This clonotype was observed at least ten times. The rearrangement links TRBV5-1 to TRBJ1-6; the D is unclear. CDR3 length: 14 amino acids. Per the germline V gene, CDR1 is SGHRS and CDR2 is YFSETQ. With 4 bases removed from V and 6 bases from J, the gap between germline ends came to 11 bases. The CDR3 bases are TGCGCCAGCAGCCCAGGAGAACCTAATTCACCCCTCCACTTT. Its translation: CASSPGEPNSPLHF. Combining the CDR3 with reference TRBV5-1 and TRBJ1-6 gives the whole variable domain KAGVTQTPRYLIKTRGQQVTLSCSPISGHRSVSWYQQTPGQGLQFLFEYFSETQRNKGNFPGRFSGRQFSNSRSEMNVSTLELGDSALYLCASSPGEPNSPLHFGNGTRLTVT.

This clonotype has ten or more counts. The genes are TRBV12-3 or TRBV12-4 and TRBJ2-7, with a possible D match to TRBD1 (5 bases). This CDR3 region has 13 residues. V was trimmed by 3 bases and J by 6 bases, leaving 12 bases between them. CDR3 DNA: TGTGCCAGCAGTTTTGGGCAGGGCGGCGAGCAGTACTTC. It is translated as CASSFGQGGEQYF.

The J gene is TRBJ2-7, the V gene TRBV29-1; TRBD2 is a possible D gene (5 bases). In germline, CDR1 is SQVTM, CDR2 ANQGSEA. This CDR3 comprises 14 residues. V dropped 2 bases and J dropped 0 bases, with 11 bases sitting between them. As DNA, the CDR3 is TGCAGCGTTGAATACCCGGGATACTCCTACGAGCAGTACTTC. It yields the protein CSVEYPGYSYEQYF.

This clonotype was observed many times. The chain has TRBV7-9 and TRBJ2-5; tentatively, D is TRBD1 (5 bases). Trimming removed 4 bases from V and 4 bases from J, with 16 bases in between. Germline CDR1 is SEHNR and CDR2 is FQNEAQ (reference sequence). This CDR3 spans 15 amino acids. Here the CDR3 DNA reads TGTGCCAGCAGCTCAGGGTCAGGCGCTTCAGAGACCCAGTACTTC. Translated, it gives CASSSGSGASETQYF.

V usage is TRBV12-3 or TRBV12-4 and J usage is TRBJ2-2; TRBD2 might be the D (6 bases). V lost 3 bases and J lost 4, with 24 bases in between. The CDR3 length is 19 residues. CDR3 bases: TGTGCCAGCAGTTTGGCATATTATCCCGGGGGAGTGGGCACCGGGGAGCTGTTTTTT. It specifies CASSLAYYPGGVGTGELFF.

The genes are TRBV20-1 and TRBJ1-2; 7 bases map to TRBD1. Trimming cost V 0 bases and J 3 bases; bases outside gene matches: 4. CDR1 DFQATT and CDR2 SNEGSKA come from the germline V gene (reference sequence). There are 14 residues in the CDR3. The CDR3 region has the DNA TGCAGTGCTAGAGAACAGGGGCCCCACTATGGCTACACCTTC. This encodes CSAREQGPHYGYTF.

This clonotype was detected ten times or more. The chain links TRBV7-2 to TRBJ2-2; TRBD2 agrees at 7 bases. V lost 2 bases, J lost 5 bases, and 5 bases stayed unmatched. Germline V gene data show CDR1 as SGHTA and CDR2 as FQGNSA. This CDR3 spans 15 amino acids. In DNA form, the CDR3 reads TGTGCCAGCAGCTTAATGGCGGGGGTAACCGGGGAGCTGTTTTTT. This sequence encodes CASSLMAGVTGELFF. Using reference TRBV7-2 and TRBJ2-2 for the parts outside the CDR3, the full variable domain is GAGVSQSPSNKVTEKGKDVELRCDPISGHTALYWYRQSLGQGLEFLIYFQGNSAPDKSGLPSDRFSAERTGGSVSTLTIQRTQQEDSAVYLCASSLMAGVTGELFFGEGSRLTVL.

This clonotype came up many times. The rearrangement links TRBV24-1 to TRBJ2-7; 7 nucleotides match TRBD1. V dropped 4 bases and J dropped 1; count of bases not matched to a gene: 6. In germline, CDR1 is KGHDR, CDR2 SFDVKD. The CDR3 consists of 15 residues. This CDR3 reads CATSDSGQVSYEQYF. CDR3 in DNA: TGTGCCACCAGTGACTCCGGACAGGTTTCCTACGAGCAGTACTTC.

This clonotype was seen repeatedly, ten times or more. The V call is TRBV5-1, the J call TRBJ2-7; 7 bases align to TRBD1. CDR1 SGHRS and CDR2 YFSETQ come from the germline V gene. V lost 2 bases and J lost 0; bases outside the gene matches: 14. This CDR3 is 18 amino acids long. The DNA for the CDR3 is TGCGCCAGCAGCTTTGGGTATCCTAACAGGGGCAACTCCTACGAGCAGTACTTC. Its protein is CASSFGYPNRGNSYEQYF.

This clonotype was counted at least ten times. For the CDR3, the DNA is TGTGCCCGAAGGGACAGCTGGACTGAAGCTTTCTTT. Protein sequence: CARRDSWTEAFF. The rearrangement joins TRBV30 to TRBJ1-1; TRBD1 aligns across 7 bases. The trim removed 8 bases at V and 5 bases at J, leaving 8 bases unmatched. The CDR3 is made up of 12 amino acids. Germline V gene lookup returns CDR1 GTSNPN and CDR2 SVGIG (reference sequence). Full variable domain (rest looked up from reference TRBV30 and TRBJ1-1): SQTIHQWPATLVQPVGSPLSLECTVEGTSNPNLYWYRQAAGRGLQLLFYSVGIGQISSEVPQNLSASRPQDRQFILSSKKLLLSDSGFYLCARRDSWTEAFFGQGTRLTVV.

This clonotype was counted at least ten times. This chain links TRBV11-2 with TRBJ2-4; D possibly uses TRBD1 or TRBD2 (6 bases each). Germline values: CDR1 SGHAT, CDR2 FQNNGV. The CDR3 runs 18 residues. V shed 1 base and J shed 1 base, with 17 bases lying between them. CDR3 sequence: CASSLVWGAGLAKNIQYF. CDR3 coding DNA: TGTGCCAGCAGCTTAGTGTGGGGGGCGGGTCTCGCCAAAAACATTCAGTACTTC.

This clonotype was picked up many times. At one boundary the junction diverges from the germline segment, which might be a read error. The V call is TRBV7-7, the J call TRBJ2-5, with 8 bases matching TRBD1. The germline gives CDR1 SSHAT, CDR2 FNYEAQ (reference sequence). CDR3 length: 13 residues. CDR3 sequence: CASSLGQGGTQYF. DNA of the CDR3: TGTGCTAGCAGCTTAGGACAGGGAGGGACCCAGTACTTC.

The CDR3 DNA reads TGTGCCAGCAGCCCCAGAGGGGGCGGATTCATGAACACTGAAGCTTTCTTT. Protein: CASSPRGGGFMNTEAFF. The V call is TRBV12-3 or TRBV12-4, the J call TRBJ1-1; 7 bases are shared with TRBD1. With V trimmed by 6 bases and J by 0 bases, 13 bases remained unmatched. This CDR3 is 17 amino acids long.

CDR3 coding DNA: TGTGCCAGCAGTTGGTCAGGGGACCAAGAGACCCAGTACTTC. It is translated as CASSWSGDQETQYF. The genes are TRBV27 and TRBJ2-5; D perhaps matches TRBD1 (6 bases). CDR1 is MNHEY and CDR2 is SMNVEV in the germline V gene (reference sequence). This CDR3 spans 14 amino acids. V was shortened by 4 bases and J by 0 bases, with 9 bases between the two germline ends.

This clonotype was detected ten times or more. The rearrangement links TRBV5-1 to TRBJ2-7, with 7 bases lining up with TRBD1. After removal of 4 bases from V and 2 bases from J, the junction contained 6 bases not matched to a gene. The CDR3 consists of 14 residues. Germline-derived CDR1 and CDR2 are SGHRS and YFSETQ. The CDR3, as DNA: TGCGCCAGCAGCCTGGGACAGACGACCTACGAGCAGTACTTC. Its translation: CASSLGQTTYEQYF. Based on the CDR3 plus reference TRBV5-1 and TRBJ2-7, the full variable domain is KAGVTQTPRYLIKTRGQQVTLSCSPISGHRSVSWYQQTPGQGLQFLFEYFSETQRNKGNFPGRFSGRQFSNSRSEMNVSTLELGDSALYLCASSLGQTTYEQYFGPGTRLTVT.

The sample holds many counts of this clonotype. The rearrangement joins TRBV29-1 to TRBJ2-7; TRBD1 matches 7 bases. With 6 bases clipped from V and 6 bases from J, the junction kept 5 bases outside the gene matches. The CDR3 is 11 amino acids. Looked up from germline, CDR1 is SQVTM and CDR2 is ANQGSEA. CDR3 protein: CSVIQGTEQYF. The CDR3 DNA reads as TGCAGCGTCATACAGGGGACCGAGCAGTACTTC.

The J gene is TRBJ2-5, the V gene TRBV27; 7 nucleotides match TRBD2. The end of the DNA fits TRBJ2-7 better, so the J call may be wrong. This CDR3 region has 16 residues. Germline V gene sequence: CDR1 MNHEY, CDR2 SMNVEV (reference sequence). The DNA of the CDR3 is TGTGCCAGCAGTTTCACATTAGCGGGCATTACCTACGAGCAGTACTTC. This gives the protein CASSFTLAGITYEQYF.